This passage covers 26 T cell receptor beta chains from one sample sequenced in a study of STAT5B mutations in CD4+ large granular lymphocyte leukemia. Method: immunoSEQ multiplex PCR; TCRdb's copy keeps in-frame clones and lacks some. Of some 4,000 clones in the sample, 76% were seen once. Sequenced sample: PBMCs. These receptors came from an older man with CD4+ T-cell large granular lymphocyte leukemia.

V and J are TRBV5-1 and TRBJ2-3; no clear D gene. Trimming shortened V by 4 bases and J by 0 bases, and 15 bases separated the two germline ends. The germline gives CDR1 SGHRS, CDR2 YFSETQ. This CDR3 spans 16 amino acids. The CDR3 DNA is TGCGCCAGCAGCCTGGTCCGGTCGGAGAGCACAGATACGCAGTATTTT. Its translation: CASSLVRSESTDTQYF. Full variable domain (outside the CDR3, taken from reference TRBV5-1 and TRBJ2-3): KAGVTQTPRYLIKTRGQQVTLSCSPISGHRSVSWYQQTPGQGLQFLFEYFSETQRNKGNFPGRFSGRQFSNSRSEMNVSTLELGDSALYLCASSLVRSESTDTQYFGPGTRLTVL.

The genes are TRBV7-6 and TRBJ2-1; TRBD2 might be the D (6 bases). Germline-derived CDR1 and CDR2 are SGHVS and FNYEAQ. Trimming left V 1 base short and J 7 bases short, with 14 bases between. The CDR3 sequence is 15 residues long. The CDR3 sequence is CASSLVASARNEQFF. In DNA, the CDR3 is TGTGCCAGCAGCTTAGTAGCTAGCGCGAGGAATGAGCAGTTCTTC.

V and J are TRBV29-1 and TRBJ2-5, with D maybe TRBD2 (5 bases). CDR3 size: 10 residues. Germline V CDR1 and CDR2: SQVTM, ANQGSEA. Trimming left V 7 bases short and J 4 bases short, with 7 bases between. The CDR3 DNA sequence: TGCAGCGGGGAGAGAGAGACCCAGTACTTC. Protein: CSGERETQYF. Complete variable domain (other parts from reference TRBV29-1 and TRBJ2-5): SAVISQKPSRDICQRGTSLTIQCQVDSQVTMMFWYRQQPGQSLTLIATANQGSEATYESGFVIDKFPISRPNLTFSTLTVSNMSPEDSSIYLCSGERETQYFGPGTRLLVL.

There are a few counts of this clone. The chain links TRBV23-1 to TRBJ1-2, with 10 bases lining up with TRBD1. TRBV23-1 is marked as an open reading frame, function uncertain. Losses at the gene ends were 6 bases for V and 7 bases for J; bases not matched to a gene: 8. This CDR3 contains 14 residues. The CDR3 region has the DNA TGCGCCAGCAGAACCCCGACAGGGGGCGTTGGCTACACCTTC. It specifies CASRTPTGGVGYTF.

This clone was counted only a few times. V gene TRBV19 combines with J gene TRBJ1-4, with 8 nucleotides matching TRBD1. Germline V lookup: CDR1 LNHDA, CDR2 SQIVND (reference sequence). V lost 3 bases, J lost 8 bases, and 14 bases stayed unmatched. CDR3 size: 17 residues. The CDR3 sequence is CASSIPGTGTWREKLFF. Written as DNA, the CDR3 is TGTGCCAGTAGTATCCCCGGGACAGGCACCTGGCGGGAAAAACTGTTTTTT.

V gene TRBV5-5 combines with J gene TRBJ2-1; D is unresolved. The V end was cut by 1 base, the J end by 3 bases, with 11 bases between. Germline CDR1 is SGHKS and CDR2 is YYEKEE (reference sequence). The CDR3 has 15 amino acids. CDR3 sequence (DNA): TGTGCCAGCAGCTTGAGCGAGACAAACTACAATGAGCAGTTCTTC. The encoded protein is CASSLSETNYNEQFF.

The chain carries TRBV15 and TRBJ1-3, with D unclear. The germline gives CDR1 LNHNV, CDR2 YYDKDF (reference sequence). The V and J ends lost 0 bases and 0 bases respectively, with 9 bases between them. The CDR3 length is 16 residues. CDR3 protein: CATSRDSRSSGNTIYF. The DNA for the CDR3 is TGTGCCACCAGCAGAGATTCGAGGTCCTCTGGAAACACCATATATTTT. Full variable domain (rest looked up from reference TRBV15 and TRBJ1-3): DAMVIQNPRYQVTQFGKPVTLSCSQTLNHNVMYWYQQKSSQAPKLLFHYYDKDFNNEADTPDNFQSRRPNTSFCFLDIRSPGLGDTAMYLCATSRDSRSSGNTIYFGEGSWLTVV.

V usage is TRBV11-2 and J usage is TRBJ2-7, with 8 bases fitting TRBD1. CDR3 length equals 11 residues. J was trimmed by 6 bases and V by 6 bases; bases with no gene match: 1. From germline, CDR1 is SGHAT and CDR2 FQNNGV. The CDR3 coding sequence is TGTGCCAGCAGACAGGGGGGCGAGCAGTACTTC. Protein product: CASRQGGEQYF.

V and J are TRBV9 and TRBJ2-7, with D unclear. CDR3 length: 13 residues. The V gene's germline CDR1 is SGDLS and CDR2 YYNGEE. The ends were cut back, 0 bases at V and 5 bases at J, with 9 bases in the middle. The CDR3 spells CASSVGSRHEQYF. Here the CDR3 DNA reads TGTGCCAGCAGCGTAGGATCTAGGCACGAGCAGTACTTC.

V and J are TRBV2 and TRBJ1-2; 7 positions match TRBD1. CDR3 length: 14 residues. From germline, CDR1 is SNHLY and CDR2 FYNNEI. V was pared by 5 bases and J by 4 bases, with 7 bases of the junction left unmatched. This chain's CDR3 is CASSPRDSLYGYTF. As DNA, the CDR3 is TGTGCCAGCAGTCCACGGGACAGCCTCTATGGCTACACCTTC.

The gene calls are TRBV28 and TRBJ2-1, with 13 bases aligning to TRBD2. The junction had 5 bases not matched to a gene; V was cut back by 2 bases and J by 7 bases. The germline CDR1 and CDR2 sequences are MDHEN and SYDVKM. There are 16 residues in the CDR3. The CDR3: CASSLGGLAGFNEQFF. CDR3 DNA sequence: TGTGCCAGCAGTTTAGGGGGACTAGCGGGATTTAATGAGCAGTTCTTC.

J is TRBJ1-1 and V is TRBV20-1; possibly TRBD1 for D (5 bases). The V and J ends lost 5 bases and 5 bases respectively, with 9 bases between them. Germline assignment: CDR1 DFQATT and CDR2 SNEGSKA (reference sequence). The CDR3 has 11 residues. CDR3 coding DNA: TGCAGTGCTCCTGGGGGAACTGAAGCTTTCTTT. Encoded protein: CSAPGGTEAFF.

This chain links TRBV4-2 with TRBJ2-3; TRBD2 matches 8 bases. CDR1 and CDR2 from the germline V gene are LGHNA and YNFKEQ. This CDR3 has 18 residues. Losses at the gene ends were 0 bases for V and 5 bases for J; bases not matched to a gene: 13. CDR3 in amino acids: CASSQEASGPKEVDTQYF. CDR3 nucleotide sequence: TGTGCCAGCAGCCAAGAGGCTAGCGGGCCTAAGGAAGTAGATACGCAGTATTTT.

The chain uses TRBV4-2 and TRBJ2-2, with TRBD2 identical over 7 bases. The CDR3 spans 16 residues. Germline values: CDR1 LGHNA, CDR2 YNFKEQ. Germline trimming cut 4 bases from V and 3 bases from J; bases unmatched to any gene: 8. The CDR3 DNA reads TGTGCCAGCAGCCCACCGGGACTACCCTACACCGGGGAGCTGTTTTTT. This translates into CASSPPGLPYTGELFF.

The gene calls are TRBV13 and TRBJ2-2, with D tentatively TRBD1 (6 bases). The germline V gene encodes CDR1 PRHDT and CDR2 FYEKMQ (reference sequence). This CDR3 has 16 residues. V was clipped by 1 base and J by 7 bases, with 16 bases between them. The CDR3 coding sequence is TGTGCCAGCAGCTTAGCCGGGACATTGGTTTACGGGGAGCTGTTTTTT. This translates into CASSLAGTLVYGELFF.

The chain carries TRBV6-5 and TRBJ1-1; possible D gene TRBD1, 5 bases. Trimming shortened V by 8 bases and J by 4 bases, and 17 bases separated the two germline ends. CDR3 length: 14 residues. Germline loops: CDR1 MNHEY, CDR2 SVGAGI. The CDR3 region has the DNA TGTGCCAGCGTGGGGGTCCTGGGAATCACTGAAGCTTTCTTT. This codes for CASVGVLGITEAFF.

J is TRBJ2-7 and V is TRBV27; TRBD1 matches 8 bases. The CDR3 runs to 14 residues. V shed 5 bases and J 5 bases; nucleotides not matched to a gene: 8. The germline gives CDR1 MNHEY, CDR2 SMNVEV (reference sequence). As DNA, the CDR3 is TGTGCCAGCAGTCCCGGACAGGGTTTCCACGAGCAGTACTTC. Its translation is CASSPGQGFHEQYF.

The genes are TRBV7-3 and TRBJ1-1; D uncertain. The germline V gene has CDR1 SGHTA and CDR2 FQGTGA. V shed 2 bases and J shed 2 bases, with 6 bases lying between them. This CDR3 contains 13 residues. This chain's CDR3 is CASSLFKNTEAFF. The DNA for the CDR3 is TGTGCCAGCAGCTTATTCAAAAACACTGAAGCTTTCTTT. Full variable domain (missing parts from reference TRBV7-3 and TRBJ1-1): GAGVSQTPSNKVTEKGKYVELRCDPISGHTALYWYRQSLGQGPEFLIYFQGTGAADDSGLPNDRFFAVRPEGSVSTLKIQRTERGDSAVYLCASSLFKNTEAFFGQGTRLTVV.

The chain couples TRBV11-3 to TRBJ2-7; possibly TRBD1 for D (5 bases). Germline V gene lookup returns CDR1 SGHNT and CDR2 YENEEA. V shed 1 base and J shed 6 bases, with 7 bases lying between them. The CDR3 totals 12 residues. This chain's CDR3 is CASSLARGEQYF. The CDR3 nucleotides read TGTGCCAGCAGCTTAGCAAGGGGCGAGCAGTACTTC. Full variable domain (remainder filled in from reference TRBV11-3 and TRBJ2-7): EAGVVQSPRYKIIEKKQPVAFWCNPISGHNTLYWYLQNLGQGPELLIRYENEEAVDDSQLPKDRFSAERLKGVDSTLKIQPAELGDSAVYLCASSLARGEQYFGPGTRLTVT.

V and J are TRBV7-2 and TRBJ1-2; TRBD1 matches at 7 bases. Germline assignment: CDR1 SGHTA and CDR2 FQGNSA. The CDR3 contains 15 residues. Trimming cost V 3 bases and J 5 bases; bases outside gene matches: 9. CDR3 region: CASSFPGGLLYGYTF. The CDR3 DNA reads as TGTGCCAGCAGCTTCCCAGGGGGACTATTGTATGGCTACACCTTC.

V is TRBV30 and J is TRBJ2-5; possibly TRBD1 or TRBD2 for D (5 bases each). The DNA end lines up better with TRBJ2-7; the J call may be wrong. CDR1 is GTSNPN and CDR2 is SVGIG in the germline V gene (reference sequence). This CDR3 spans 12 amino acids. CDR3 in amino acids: CAWTVGAGEQYF. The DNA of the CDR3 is TGTGCCTGGACCGTCGGGGCCGGCGAGCAGTACTTC.

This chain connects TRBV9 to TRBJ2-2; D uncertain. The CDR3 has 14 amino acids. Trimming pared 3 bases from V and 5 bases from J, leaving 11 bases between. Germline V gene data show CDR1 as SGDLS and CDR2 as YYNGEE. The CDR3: CASSGVQSTGELFF. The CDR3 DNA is TGTGCCAGCAGCGGTGTGCAGAGTACCGGGGAGCTGTTTTTT. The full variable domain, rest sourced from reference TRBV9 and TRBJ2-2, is DSGVTQTPKHLITATGQRVTLRCSPRSGDLSVYWYQQSLDQGLQFLIQYYNGEERAKGNILERFSAQQFPDLHSELNLSSLELGDSALYFCASSGVQSTGELFFGEGSRLTVL.

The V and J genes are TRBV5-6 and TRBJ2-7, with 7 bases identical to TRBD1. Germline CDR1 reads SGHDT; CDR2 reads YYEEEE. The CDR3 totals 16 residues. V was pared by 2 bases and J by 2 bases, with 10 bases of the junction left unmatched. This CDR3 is CASSLPRDSFAYEQYF. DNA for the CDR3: TGTGCCAGCAGCTTACCCCGGGACAGCTTTGCCTACGAGCAGTACTTC.

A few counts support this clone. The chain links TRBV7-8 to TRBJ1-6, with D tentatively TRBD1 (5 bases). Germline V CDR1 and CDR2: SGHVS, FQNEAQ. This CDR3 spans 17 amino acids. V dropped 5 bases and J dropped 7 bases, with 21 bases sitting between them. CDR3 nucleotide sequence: TGTGCCAGCAGCCCATGGGGGGGGTTGGGGCCAAATTCACCCCTCCACTTT. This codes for CASSPWGGLGPNSPLHF. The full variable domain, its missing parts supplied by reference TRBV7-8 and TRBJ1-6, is GAGVSQSPRYKVAKRGQDVALRCDPISGHVSLFWYQQALGQGPEFLTYFQNEAQLDKSGLPSDRFFAERPEGSVSTLKIQRTQQEDSAVYLCASSPWGGLGPNSPLHFGNGTRLTVT.

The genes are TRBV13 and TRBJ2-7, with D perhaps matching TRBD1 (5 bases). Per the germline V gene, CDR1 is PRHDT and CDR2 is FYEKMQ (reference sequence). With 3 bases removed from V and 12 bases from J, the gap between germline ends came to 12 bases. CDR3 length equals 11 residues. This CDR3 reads CASSLGQGWYF. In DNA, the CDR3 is TGTGCCAGCAGCTTGGGTCAGGGATGGTACTTC.

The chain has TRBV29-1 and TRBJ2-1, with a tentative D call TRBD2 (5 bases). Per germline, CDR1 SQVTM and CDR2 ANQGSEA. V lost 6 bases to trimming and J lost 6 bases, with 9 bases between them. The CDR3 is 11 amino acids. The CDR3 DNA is TGCAGCGTGGTGCTAGCCAATGAGCAGTTCTTC. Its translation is CSVVLANEQFF.